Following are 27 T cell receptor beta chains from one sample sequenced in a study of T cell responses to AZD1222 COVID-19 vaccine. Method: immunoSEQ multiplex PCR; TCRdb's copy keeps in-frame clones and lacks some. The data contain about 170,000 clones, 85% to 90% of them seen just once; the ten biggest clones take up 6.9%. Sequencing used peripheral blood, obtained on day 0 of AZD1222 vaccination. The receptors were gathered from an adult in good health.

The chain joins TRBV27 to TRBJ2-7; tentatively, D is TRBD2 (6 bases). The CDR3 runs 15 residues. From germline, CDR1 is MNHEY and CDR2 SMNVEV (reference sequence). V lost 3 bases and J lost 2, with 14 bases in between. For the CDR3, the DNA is TGTGCCAGCAGTTTCAGGGCGGGACGGACCTACGAGCAGTACGTC. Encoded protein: CASSFRAGRTYEQYV.

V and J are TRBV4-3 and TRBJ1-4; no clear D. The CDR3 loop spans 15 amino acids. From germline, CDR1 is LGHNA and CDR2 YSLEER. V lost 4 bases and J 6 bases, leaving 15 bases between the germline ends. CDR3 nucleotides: TGCGCCAGCAGCCGTTTGGGCGGCAGGTATGAAAAACTGTTTTTT. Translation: CASSRLGGRYEKLFF.

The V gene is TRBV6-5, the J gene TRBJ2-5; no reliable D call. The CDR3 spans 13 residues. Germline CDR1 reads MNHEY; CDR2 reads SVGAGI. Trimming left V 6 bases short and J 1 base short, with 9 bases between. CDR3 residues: CASRARPQETQYF. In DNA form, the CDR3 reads TGTGCCAGCAGGGCCCGGCCCCAAGAGACCCAGTACTTC.

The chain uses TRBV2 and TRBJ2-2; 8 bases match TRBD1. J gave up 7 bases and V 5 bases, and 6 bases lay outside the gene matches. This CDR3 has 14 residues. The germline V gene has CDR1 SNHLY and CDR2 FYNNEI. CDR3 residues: CASSRTGGHGELFF. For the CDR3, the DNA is TGTGCCAGCAGTCGAACAGGGGGTCACGGGGAGCTGTTTTTT.

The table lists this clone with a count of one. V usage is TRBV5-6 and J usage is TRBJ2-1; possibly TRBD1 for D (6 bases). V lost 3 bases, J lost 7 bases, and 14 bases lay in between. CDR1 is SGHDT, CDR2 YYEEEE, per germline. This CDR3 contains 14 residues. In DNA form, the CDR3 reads TGTGCCAGCAGCTCAAACAGGGCGTGGAATGAGCAGTTCTTC. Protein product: CASSSNRAWNEQFF.

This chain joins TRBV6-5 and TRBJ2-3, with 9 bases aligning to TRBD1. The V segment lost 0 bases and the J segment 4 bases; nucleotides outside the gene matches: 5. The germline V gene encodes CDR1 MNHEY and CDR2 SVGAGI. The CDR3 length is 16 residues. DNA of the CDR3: TGTGCCAGCAGTTACTCGTGGGACAGGGTTGCAGATACGCAGTATTTT. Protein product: CASSYSWDRVADTQYF.

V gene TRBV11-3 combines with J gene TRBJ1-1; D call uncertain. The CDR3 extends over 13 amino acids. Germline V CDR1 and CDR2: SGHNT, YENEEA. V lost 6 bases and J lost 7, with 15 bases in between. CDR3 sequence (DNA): TGTGCCAGCAGTTTGTCAGGAGAAGGTGAAGCTTTCTTT. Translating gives CASSLSGEGEAFF.

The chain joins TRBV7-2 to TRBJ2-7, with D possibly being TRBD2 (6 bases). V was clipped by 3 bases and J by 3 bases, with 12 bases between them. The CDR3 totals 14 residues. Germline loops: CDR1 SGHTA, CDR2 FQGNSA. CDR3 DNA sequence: TGTGCCAGCAGCTTTCGCTCGGGGGTCTACGAGCAGTACTTC. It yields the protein CASSFRSGVYEQYF.

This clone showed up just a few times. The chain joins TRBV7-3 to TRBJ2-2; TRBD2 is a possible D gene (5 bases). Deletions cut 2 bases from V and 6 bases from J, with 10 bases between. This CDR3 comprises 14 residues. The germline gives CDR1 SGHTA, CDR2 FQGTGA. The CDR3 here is CASSLGSAAGELFF. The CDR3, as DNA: TGTGCCAGCAGCTTAGGGAGCGCGGCCGGGGAGCTGTTTTTT.

This CDR3 reads CASSGDTAYAYGYTF. CDR3 nucleotide sequence: TGTGCCAGCAGCGGGGACACCGCGTATGCCTATGGCTACACCTTC. V usage is TRBV5-4 and J usage is TRBJ1-2, with D possibly being TRBD1 (6 bases). Germline values: CDR1 SGHNT, CDR2 YYREEE (reference sequence). The ends were cut back, 4 bases at V and 4 bases at J, with 17 bases in the middle. The length of the CDR3 is 15 residues.

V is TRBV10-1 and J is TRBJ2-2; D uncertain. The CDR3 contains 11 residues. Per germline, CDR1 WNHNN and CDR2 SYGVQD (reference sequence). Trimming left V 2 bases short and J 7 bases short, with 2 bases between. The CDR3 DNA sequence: TGCGCCAGCAGTGAGGGCGGGGAGCTGTTTTTT. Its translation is CASSEGGELFF.

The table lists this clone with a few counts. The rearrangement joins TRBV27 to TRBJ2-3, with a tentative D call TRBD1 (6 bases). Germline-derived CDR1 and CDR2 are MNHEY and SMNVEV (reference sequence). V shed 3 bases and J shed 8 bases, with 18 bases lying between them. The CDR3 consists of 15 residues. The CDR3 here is CASSLEQGPRGTQYF. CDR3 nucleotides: TGTGCCAGCAGTTTGGAACAGGGCCCCAGAGGTACGCAGTATTTT.

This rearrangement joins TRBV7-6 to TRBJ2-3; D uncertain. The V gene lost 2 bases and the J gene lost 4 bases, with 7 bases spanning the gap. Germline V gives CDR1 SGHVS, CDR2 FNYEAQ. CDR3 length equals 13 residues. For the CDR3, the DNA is TGTGCCAGCAGCTTACGGGCGGCAGATACGCAGTATTTT. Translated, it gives CASSLRAADTQYF.

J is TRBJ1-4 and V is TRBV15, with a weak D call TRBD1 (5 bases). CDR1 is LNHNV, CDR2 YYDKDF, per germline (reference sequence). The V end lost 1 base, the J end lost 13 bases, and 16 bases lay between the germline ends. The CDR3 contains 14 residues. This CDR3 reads CATSRGGKGPGLFF. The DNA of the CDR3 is TGTGCCACCAGCAGAGGGGGCAAGGGTCCGGGACTGTTTTTT.

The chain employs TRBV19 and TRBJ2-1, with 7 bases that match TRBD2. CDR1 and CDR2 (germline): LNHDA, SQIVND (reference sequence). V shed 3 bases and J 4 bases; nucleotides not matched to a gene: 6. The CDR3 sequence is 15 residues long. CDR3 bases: TGTGCCAGTAGTATCGAGGGGCGGGGGTACAATGAGCAGTTCTTC. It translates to CASSIEGRGYNEQFF.

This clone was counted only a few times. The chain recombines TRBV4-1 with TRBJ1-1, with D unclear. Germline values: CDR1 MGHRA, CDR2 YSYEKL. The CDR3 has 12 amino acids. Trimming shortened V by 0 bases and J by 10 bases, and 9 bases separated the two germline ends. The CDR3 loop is CASSQDGVAAFF. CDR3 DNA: TGCGCCAGCAGCCAAGATGGGGTAGCAGCTTTCTTT.

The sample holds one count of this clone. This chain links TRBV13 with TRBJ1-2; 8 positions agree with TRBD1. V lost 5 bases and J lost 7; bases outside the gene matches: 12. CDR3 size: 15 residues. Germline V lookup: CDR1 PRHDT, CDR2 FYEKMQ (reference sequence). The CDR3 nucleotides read TGTGCCAGCAGCCCAGGACAGGGCACTCTTGGTGGCTACACCTTC. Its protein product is CASSPGQGTLGGYTF.

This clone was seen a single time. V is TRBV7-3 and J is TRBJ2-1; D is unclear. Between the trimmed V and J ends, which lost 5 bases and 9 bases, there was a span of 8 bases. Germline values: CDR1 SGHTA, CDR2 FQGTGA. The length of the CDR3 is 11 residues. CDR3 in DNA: TGTGCCAGCAGCCCCAGTAGTGAGCAGTTCTTC. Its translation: CASSPSSEQFF.

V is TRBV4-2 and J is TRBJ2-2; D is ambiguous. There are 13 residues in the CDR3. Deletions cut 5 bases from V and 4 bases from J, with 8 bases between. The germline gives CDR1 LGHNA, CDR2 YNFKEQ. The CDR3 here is CASSSDLTGELFF. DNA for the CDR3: TGTGCCAGCAGCTCCGACCTCACCGGGGAGCTGTTTTTT.

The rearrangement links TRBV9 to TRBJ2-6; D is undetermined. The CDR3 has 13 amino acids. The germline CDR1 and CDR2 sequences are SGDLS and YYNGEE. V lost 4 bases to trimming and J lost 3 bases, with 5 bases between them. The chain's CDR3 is CASSTVGANVLTF. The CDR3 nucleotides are TGTGCCAGCAGCACGGTTGGGGCCAACGTCCTGACTTTC.

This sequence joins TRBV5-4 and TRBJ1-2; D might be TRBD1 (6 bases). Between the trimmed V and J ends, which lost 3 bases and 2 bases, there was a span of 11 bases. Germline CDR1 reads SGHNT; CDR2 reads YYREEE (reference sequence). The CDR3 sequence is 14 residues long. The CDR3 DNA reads TGTGCCAGCAGCTCGGGCAGGGGAAACTATGGCTACACCTTC. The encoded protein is CASSSGRGNYGYTF.

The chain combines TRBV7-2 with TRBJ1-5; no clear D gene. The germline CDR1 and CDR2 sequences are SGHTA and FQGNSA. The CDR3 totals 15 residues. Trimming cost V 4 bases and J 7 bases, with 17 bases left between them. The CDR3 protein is CASSSNGRVGQPQHF. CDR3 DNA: TGTGCCAGCAGCTCTAACGGAAGGGTAGGCCAGCCCCAGCATTTT.

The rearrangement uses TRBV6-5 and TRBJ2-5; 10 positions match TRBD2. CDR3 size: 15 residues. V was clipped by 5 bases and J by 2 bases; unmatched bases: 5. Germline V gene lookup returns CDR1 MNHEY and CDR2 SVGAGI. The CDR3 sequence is CASSLIAGGQETQYF. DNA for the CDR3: TGTGCCAGCAGTCTGATAGCGGGGGGTCAAGAGACCCAGTACTTC.

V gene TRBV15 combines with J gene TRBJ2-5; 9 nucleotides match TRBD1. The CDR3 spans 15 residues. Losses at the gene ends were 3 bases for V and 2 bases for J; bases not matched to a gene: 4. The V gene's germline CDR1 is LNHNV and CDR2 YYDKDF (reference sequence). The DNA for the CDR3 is TGTGCCACCAGCAGGGGGACAGGGCCGCAAGAGACCCAGTACTTC. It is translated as CATSRGTGPQETQYF.

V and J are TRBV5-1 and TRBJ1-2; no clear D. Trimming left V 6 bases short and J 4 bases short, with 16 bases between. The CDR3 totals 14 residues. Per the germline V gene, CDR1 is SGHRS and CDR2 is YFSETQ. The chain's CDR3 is CASTPNNVGYGYTF. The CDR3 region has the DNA TGCGCCAGCACCCCCAATAACGTCGGCTATGGCTACACCTTC.

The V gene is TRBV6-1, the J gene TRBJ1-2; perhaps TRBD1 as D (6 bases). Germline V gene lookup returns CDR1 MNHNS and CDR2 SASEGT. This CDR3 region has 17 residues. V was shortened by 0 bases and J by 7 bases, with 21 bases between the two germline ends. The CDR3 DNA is TGTGCCAGCAGTGAAGCTCGATTTTGGGGGGGCGTTGGTGGCTACACCTTC. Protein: CASSEARFWGGVGGYTF.

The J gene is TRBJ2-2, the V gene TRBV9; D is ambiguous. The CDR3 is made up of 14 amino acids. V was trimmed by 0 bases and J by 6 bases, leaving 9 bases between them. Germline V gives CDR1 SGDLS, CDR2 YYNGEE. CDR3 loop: CASSVEGIAGELFF. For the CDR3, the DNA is TGTGCCAGCAGCGTAGAGGGTATCGCCGGGGAGCTGTTTTTT.